Listed below are T cell receptor beta chains from one sample, sequenced in a study of T cell repertoires in cytomegalovirus infection. These receptors have no known antigen. Using its own MiXCR run on the reads, TCRdb lists one record per CDR3 protein. Of around 360,000 distinct CDR3 sequences detected, approximately 30% appear once; the ten largest clones hold roughly 12%. The sample here was cultured PBMCs, taken from culture after CMV antigen stimulation. Receptors originate from a human donor in good health (CMV status not recorded). Some clones in this sample may be carry-over from other donors' samples. CDR3s include the opening cysteine and the closing phenylalanine or tryptophan. The D gene is left open where the match is weak. For some rows the clone size is stated as once, few or many, or as a class when expanded; others skip it.

cdr3_aa: CASSTRENTEAFF; cdr3_nt: TGTGCCAGCAGCACCCGAGAGAACACTGAAGCTTTCTTT; d_call: NA; j_call: TRBJ1-1; v_call: TRBV12-3/TRBV12-4; clone_size: NA
cdr3_aa: CSARIPGQRFSPLHF; cdr3_nt: TGCAGTGCTAGGATTCCGGGACAGAGGTTTTCACCCCTCCACTTT; d_call: TRBD1; j_call: TRBJ1-6; v_call: TRBV20-1; clone_size: many
cdr3_aa: CASIPGWTAYNEQFF; cdr3_nt: TGTGCCAGCATCCCCGGGTGGACGGCCTACAATGAGCAGTTCTTC; d_call: NA; j_call: TRBJ2-1; v_call: TRBV2; clone_size: NA
cdr3_aa: CASSPSTSGQETQYF; cdr3_nt: TGCGCCAGCAGCCCCTCGACTAGCGGGCAAGAGACCCAGTACTTC; d_call: TRBD2; j_call: TRBJ2-5; v_call: TRBV4-3; clone_size: few
cdr3_aa: CASVPARDSVPPSYNEQFF; cdr3_nt: TGTGCCAGCGTCCCAGCCCGGGACAGTGTCCCCCCAAGCTACAATGAGCAGTTCTTC; d_call: TRBD1; j_call: TRBJ2-1; v_call: TRBV27; clone_size: NA
cdr3_aa: CASSVAGGVLGNEQFF; cdr3_nt: TGTGCCAGCAGCGTCGCGGGAGGCGTATTGGGAAATGAGCAGTTCTTC; d_call: TRBD2; j_call: TRBJ2-1; v_call: TRBV9; clone_size: many
cdr3_aa: CASSFRTPSGYTF; cdr3_nt: TGTGCCAGCAGCTTTCGGACTCCTAGTGGCTACACCTTC; d_call: NA; j_call: TRBJ1-2; v_call: TRBV7-8; clone_size: many
cdr3_aa: CASSLGTNRVEQYF; cdr3_nt: TGTGCCAGCAGCCTAGGGACTAATCGGGTCGAGCAGTACTTC; d_call: TRBD2; j_call: TRBJ2-7; v_call: TRBV7-9; clone_size: few
cdr3_aa: CASSLSTLGAGELFF; cdr3_nt: TGTGCCAGCAGTTTATCAACCTTAGGAGCCGGGGAGCTGTTTTTT; d_call: NA; j_call: TRBJ2-2; v_call: TRBV27; clone_size: NA
cdr3_aa: CASSPYGPAYEQYF; cdr3_nt: TGTGCCAGCAGCCCCTATGGCCCGGCCTACGAGCAGTACTTC; d_call: NA; j_call: TRBJ2-7; v_call: TRBV7-9; clone_size: NA
cdr3_aa: CASARGPEGAKNIQYF; cdr3_nt: TGTGCCAGTGCCAGGGGACCTGAGGGTGCCAAAAACATTCAGTACTTC; d_call: NA; j_call: TRBJ2-4; v_call: TRBV19; clone_size: NA
cdr3_aa: CASSTPVYGYTF; cdr3_nt: TGTGCCAGCAGCACACCCGTATATGGCTACACCTTC; d_call: NA; j_call: TRBJ1-2; v_call: TRBV7-2; clone_size: many
cdr3_aa: CASGRAGGKAFF; cdr3_nt: TGTGCCAGCGGCCGCGCAGGGGGCAAAGCTTTCTTT; d_call: TRBD1; j_call: TRBJ1-1; v_call: TRBV7-2; clone_size: many
cdr3_aa: CAGGQNNEQFF; cdr3_nt: TGTGCCGGGGGACAAAACAATGAGCAGTTCTTC; d_call: NA; j_call: TRBJ2-1; v_call: TRBV11-3; clone_size: few
cdr3_aa: CAWRLIGNTIYF; cdr3_nt: TGTGCCTGGAGACTGATTGGAAACACCATATATTTT; d_call: NA; j_call: TRBJ1-3; v_call: TRBV30; clone_size: NA
cdr3_aa: CASSRSPTGPLAGDTQYF; cdr3_nt: TGTGCCAGCAGCCGTTCCCCAACCGGCCCACTAGCGGGAGATACGCAGTATTTT; d_call: TRBD2; j_call: TRBJ2-3; v_call: TRBV4-2; clone_size: few
cdr3_aa: CASSQGPGSNTEAFF; cdr3_nt: TGCGCCAGCAGCCAAGGTCCAGGGTCGAACACTGAAGCTTTCTTT; d_call: NA; j_call: TRBJ1-1; v_call: TRBV4-1; clone_size: once
cdr3_aa: CASINQGLLSYEQYF; cdr3_nt: TGTGCCAGCATCAATCAGGGACTCCTCTCCTACGAGCAGTACTTC; d_call: NA; j_call: TRBJ2-7; v_call: TRBV27; clone_size: few
cdr3_aa: CASSQGLAADTQYF; cdr3_nt: TGCGCCAGCAGCCAAGGGCTAGCTGCAGATACGCAGTATTTT; d_call: NA; j_call: TRBJ2-3; v_call: TRBV4-3; clone_size: many
cdr3_aa: CASSLNRRNTGELFF; cdr3_nt: TGTGCCAGCAGCTTAAACAGGAGGAACACCGGGGAGCTGTTTTTT; d_call: NA; j_call: TRBJ2-2; v_call: TRBV11-1; clone_size: few
cdr3_aa: CASSQPPRGPLRKTEAFF; cdr3_nt: TGCGCCAGCAGCCAACCGCCCCGGGGGCCCCTAAGGAAGACTGAAGCTTTCTTT; d_call: NA; j_call: TRBJ1-1; v_call: TRBV4-1; clone_size: NA
cdr3_aa: CSASTVNTEAFF; cdr3_nt: TGCAGTGCATCGACCGTGAACACTGAAGCTTTCTTT; d_call: NA; j_call: TRBJ1-1; v_call: TRBV20-1; clone_size: NA
cdr3_aa: CASSERHLNQPQHF; cdr3_nt: TGTGCCAGCAGTGAAAGACATCTTAATCAGCCCCAGCATTTT; d_call: NA; j_call: TRBJ1-5; v_call: TRBV6-1; clone_size: NA
cdr3_aa: CASSETSGRAHEQFF; cdr3_nt: TGCGCCAGCAGCGAAACTAGCGGGAGGGCCCATGAGCAGTTCTTC; d_call: TRBD2; j_call: TRBJ2-1; v_call: TRBV5-1; clone_size: NA
cdr3_aa: CASSLDYSGNTIYF; cdr3_nt: TGTGCCAGCAGTTTAGATTACTCTGGAAACACCATATATTTT; d_call: NA; j_call: TRBJ1-3; v_call: TRBV12-3/TRBV12-4; clone_size: NA
cdr3_aa: CASRQGGAGPEAFF; cdr3_nt: TGTGCCAGCAGACAAGGGGGCGCAGGACCTGAAGCTTTCTTT; d_call: TRBD1; j_call: TRBJ1-1; v_call: TRBV12-3/TRBV12-4; clone_size: NA
cdr3_aa: CASSPSPGQAGENTIYF; cdr3_nt: TGTGCCAGCAGTCCTAGCCCGGGACAAGCTGGCGAGAACACCATATATTTT; d_call: NA; j_call: TRBJ1-3; v_call: TRBV12-3/TRBV12-4; clone_size: many
cdr3_aa: CASSYNWGGEQFF; cdr3_nt: TGTGCCAGCAGTTACAACTGGGGCGGTGAGCAGTTCTTC; d_call: NA; j_call: TRBJ2-1; v_call: TRBV6-2/TRBV6-3; clone_size: NA
cdr3_aa: CAIRPDRLIEQYF; cdr3_nt: TGTGCCATCCGTCCCGACAGGCTGATCGAGCAGTACTTC; d_call: NA; j_call: TRBJ2-7; v_call: TRBV10-3; clone_size: NA
cdr3_aa: CASSPGAGEVSFEQFF; cdr3_nt: TGTGCCAGCAGCCCGGGAGCGGGAGAGGTATCATTCGAGCAGTTCTTC; d_call: TRBD2; j_call: TRBJ2-1; v_call: TRBV13; clone_size: NA
cdr3_aa: CASSNRDRGTDTQYF; cdr3_nt: TGTGCCAGCAGCAACCGGGACAGGGGGACAGATACGCAGTATTTT; d_call: TRBD1; j_call: TRBJ2-3; v_call: TRBV7-6; clone_size: NA
cdr3_aa: CASTQGTSGRGETQYF; cdr3_nt: TGTGCCAGCACCCAGGGGACTAGCGGGAGGGGAGAGACCCAGTACTTC; d_call: TRBD2; j_call: TRBJ2-5; v_call: TRBV6-2/TRBV6-3; clone_size: few
cdr3_aa: CAIGQGGADTQYF; cdr3_nt: TGTGCCATCGGTCAGGGTGGTGCAGATACGCAGTATTTT; d_call: NA; j_call: TRBJ2-3; v_call: TRBV10-3; clone_size: few